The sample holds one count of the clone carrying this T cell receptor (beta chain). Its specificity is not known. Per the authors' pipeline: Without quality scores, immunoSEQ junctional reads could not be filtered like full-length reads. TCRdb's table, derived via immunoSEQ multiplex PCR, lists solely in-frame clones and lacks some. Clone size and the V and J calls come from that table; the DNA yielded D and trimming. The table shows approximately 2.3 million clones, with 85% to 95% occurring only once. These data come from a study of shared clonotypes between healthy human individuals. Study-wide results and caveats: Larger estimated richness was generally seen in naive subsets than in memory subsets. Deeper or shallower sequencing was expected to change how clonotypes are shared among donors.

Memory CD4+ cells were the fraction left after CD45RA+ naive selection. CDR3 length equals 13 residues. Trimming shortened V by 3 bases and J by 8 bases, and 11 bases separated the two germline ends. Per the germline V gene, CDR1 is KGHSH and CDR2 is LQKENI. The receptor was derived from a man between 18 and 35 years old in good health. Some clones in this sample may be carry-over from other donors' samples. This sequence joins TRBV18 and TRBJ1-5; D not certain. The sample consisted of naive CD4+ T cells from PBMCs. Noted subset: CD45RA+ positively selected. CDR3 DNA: TGTGCCAGCTCACCGGGCCTAAGGGAGCCCCAGCATTTT. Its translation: CASSPGLREPQHF.